The 21 T cell receptor beta chains in this list originate from one sample, sequenced in a study of CXCR3-negative and CXCR3-positive naive CD8 T cells. The method, 5' RACE with UMI labels, was used to prepare the TRB cDNA libraries. TCRdb reworked the 5' RACE reads into one entry per CDR3 protein, no DNA. In total, the table holds 55,000 to 70,000 distinct CDR3 sequences. No cognate antigen is known for these TCRs. Study results and limitations: More hydrophobic TRB CDR3s were found in CXCR3-positive naive cells than in CXCR3-negative naive cells.

The specimen was naive CXCR3+ CD8+ T cells from blood. Regarding subset: CD45RO-CCR7+CD27+CD95- naive CD8+ T cells expressing CXCR3 (TNR3+). These receptors all come from a human donor in good health. Some clones in this sample may be carry-over from other donors' samples.

V and J are TRBV2 and TRBJ2-7; TCRdb returns TRBD1, unconfirmable since there is no DNA. The germline V gene has CDR1 SNHLY and CDR2 FYNNEI. This CDR3 region has 12 residues. The CDR3 spells CASSDRADEQYF. The variable domain in full, with the rest retrieved from reference TRBV2 and TRBJ2-7, is EPEVTQTPSHQVTQMGQEVILRCVPISNHLYFYWYRQILGQKVEFLVSFYNNEISEKSEIFDDQFSVERPDGSNFTLKIRSTKLEDSAMYFCASSDRADEQYFGPGTRLTVT.

The chain joins TRBV6-2 or TRBV6-3 to TRBJ2-7. This CDR3 spans 13 amino acids. In germline, CDR1 is MNHEY, CDR2 SVGEGT. This chain's CDR3 is CASSYSSGREQYF.

The CDR3 is CSVASEGIKNIQYF. The V call is TRBV29-1, the J call TRBJ2-4; TCRdb indicates TRBD2, and absent DNA this call remains unverified. In germline, CDR1 is SQVTM, CDR2 ANQGSEA. This CDR3 is built from 14 residues.

The chain links TRBV29-1 to TRBJ2-1. This CDR3 spans 15 amino acids. Germline V gene data show CDR1 as SQVTM and CDR2 as ANQGSEA. The CDR3: CSVEGAVSSYNEQFF.

The V and J genes are TRBV10-3 and TRBJ2-1; TCRdb indicates TRBD1, and absent DNA this call remains unverified. Germline CDR1 reads ENHRY; CDR2 reads SYGVKD. The CDR3 is 15 amino acids. CDR3 residues: CAISESGIEGDEQFF.

CDR3 amino acids: CASSGGQGWDTQYF. The V and J genes are TRBV12-3 or TRBV12-4 and TRBJ2-3; TCRdb returns TRBD1, unconfirmable since there is no DNA. CDR3 size: 14 residues.

The chain links TRBV5-4 to TRBJ1-1; TCRdb outputs TRBD1, but without DNA this stays unchecked. Germline V gene data show CDR1 as SGHNT and CDR2 as YYREEE (reference sequence). The CDR3 totals 14 residues. The CDR3: CASSKGGENTEAFF. The full variable domain, completed using reference TRBV5-4 and TRBJ1-1, is ETGVTQSPTHLIKTRGQQVTLRCSSQSGHNTVSWYQQALGQGPQFIFQYYREEENGRGNFPPRFSGLQFPNYSSELNVNALELDDSALYLCASSKGGENTEAFFGQGTRLTVV.

The chain employs TRBV6-4 and TRBJ2-1; there is no DNA to check the TCRdb D call of TRBD1. This CDR3 is built from 14 residues. CDR1 is MRHNA, CDR2 SNTAGT, per germline. The CDR3 loop is CASSRQGASNEQFF.

The chain uses TRBV20-1 and TRBJ1-1. Germline CDR1 reads DFQATT; CDR2 reads SNEGSKA (reference sequence). CDR3 size: 12 residues. CDR3 loop: CSARLSNTEAFF.

This chain links TRBV7-9 with TRBJ2-1; as DNA is missing, the TRBD2 call by TCRdb cannot be tested. Germline values: CDR1 SEHNR, CDR2 FQNEAQ (reference sequence). The CDR3 is 16 amino acids. The CDR3 protein is CASSLSFGEMYNEQFF.

CDR3 loop: CASSLSLAGANVLTF. The chain is built from TRBV12-3 or TRBV12-4 and TRBJ2-6; TCRdb's D call of TRBD1 is untestable without DNA. The CDR3 runs 15 residues.

The gene calls are TRBV12-3 or TRBV12-4 and TRBJ1-1. The CDR3 has 12 amino acids. CDR3 residues: CASSFRWTEAFF.

The chain is built from TRBV2 and TRBJ2-7; without DNA, the TCRdb call of TRBD1 cannot be checked. CDR1 SNHLY and CDR2 FYNNEI come from the germline V gene. The CDR3 runs 13 residues. CDR3 sequence reads: CASKGHAVREQYF.

The rearrangement links TRBV7-8 to TRBJ2-4; the D call from TCRdb, TRBD2, cannot be confirmed without DNA. CDR3 length equals 17 residues. Germline lookup yields CDR1 SGHVS and CDR2 FQNEAQ. CDR3 sequence: CASSLARLAGGPHIQYF.

V and J are TRBV20-1 and TRBJ2-1. CDR1 DFQATT and CDR2 SNEGSKA come from the germline V gene (reference sequence). The CDR3 extends over 16 amino acids. The CDR3 sequence: CSAFHADGLSYNEQFF.

The CDR3 is CASSQTRVYGTEAFF. The chain uses TRBV13 and TRBJ1-1. From germline, CDR1 is PRHDT and CDR2 FYEKMQ (reference sequence). The CDR3 extends over 15 amino acids.

The chain couples TRBV30 to TRBJ1-1. This CDR3 is 13 amino acids long. Germline CDR1 is GTSNPN and CDR2 is SVGIG (reference sequence). CDR3 in amino acids: CAWSGQGSTEAFF.

This CDR3 reads CASSFAQETQYF. The J gene is TRBJ2-5, the V gene TRBV7-6. This CDR3 region has 12 residues. CDR1 is SGHVS, CDR2 FNYEAQ, per germline.

CDR3 protein: CASSPQTGTGVTGELFF. This chain links TRBV27 with TRBJ2-2; the TRBD1 assignment by TCRdb is unverifiable without DNA. Looked up from germline, CDR1 is MNHEY and CDR2 is SMNVEV (reference sequence). This CDR3 contains 17 residues.

The chain recombines TRBV5-1 with TRBJ2-3; TCRdb selects TRBD1, and the lack of DNA leaves this call unchecked. Germline CDR1 and CDR2: SGHRS and YFSETQ. The CDR3 spans 16 residues. The CDR3 here is CASSSPPGQLTDTQYF.

The chain is built from TRBV6-2 or TRBV6-3 and TRBJ1-1; the TCRdb call, TRBD1, lacks DNA for checking. Germline CDR1 is MNHEY and CDR2 is SVGEGT. The CDR3 runs to 16 residues. This CDR3 reads CASRPRQGQLNTEAFF.